This T cell receptor (beta chain) was documented in a study of blood T cell repertoires in COVID-19. Overall study context: Whether acute or convalescent, the COVID-19 samples came from the United States, Italy and Spain.

Across 20 to 25 US areas, participants ranged in age from about 18 to 100 years. As for this clone: Other nucleotide sequences from this sample produce the same CDR3.

The table came from immunoSEQ multiplex PCR; TCRdb's copy has only in-frame clones and leaves some out. The sample consists of roughly 200,000 clones, approximately 80% of them appearing once. The V gene end was trimmed by 3 bases and the J gene end by 5 bases; junction bases not matched to a gene: 6. Germline loops: CDR1 SNHLY, CDR2 FYNNEI. This CDR3 is 14 amino acids long. This receptor was taken from a man between 40 and 49 years old who had recovered from COVID-19. The chain has TRBV2 and TRBJ1-2; 7 bases map to TRBD1. What was sequenced was PBMCs or T cells enriched from blood (not recorded which). The CDR3 region is CASSEEQGFYGYTF. In nucleotides, the CDR3 is TGTGCCAGCAGTGAGGAACAGGGGTTTTATGGCTACACCTTC.